The entry that follows covers one TCR beta chain sequence. This clonotype has more than one count but fewer than ten. Its antigen is unknown. Nothing much larger sits one base from this clone, and base qualities are not available. PBMCs were isolated by Ficoll-Paque density gradient centrifugation. Trimming costs V 6 bases and J 5 bases, and their ends lie 17 bases apart. Looking up the germline V gene yields CDR1 SNHLY and CDR2 FYNNEI. The CDR3 runs 15 residues from the cysteine to the phenylalanine. Only CDR3 DNA is held: 45 bases, read in frame from base 1. This entry belongs to a study of T-cell memory formation after mild COVID-19 (dated by TCRdb to the early 2020s). Describing the broader study: TCR sequence clusters from the two donors were largely donor specific. In a couple of donors, T-cell clones that expanded and contracted after mild COVID-19 were followed by sequencing TCRalpha and TCRbeta repertoires longitudinally. Two young, previously healthy adult volunteers made up the cohort, one male and one female.

Points the paper makes about the study in general: Whether the second-wave clones peaking on day 37 were SARS-CoV-2 specific was not confirmed. Some responding clones were detected in pre-infection memory, suggesting pre-existing cross-reactive memory T cells joined the SARS-CoV-2 response. Balanced CD4/CD8 phenotypes were observed for clones contracting from day 15 to 85, whereas a bias towards CD4+ was observed for a second wave of clones expanding from day 15 to 37. Contracting CD4+ clones appeared mostly in the CM and EM memory subsets, whereas CD8+ clones were enriched in EMRA. Only a couple of mild cases were covered by the study, and larger cohorts that include severe cases with pre-infection samples were considered necessary.

TCRdb records Illumina NovaSeq 6000 as the sequencer. TCRalpha and TCRbeta cDNA libraries were built by 5'RACE with constant-segment primers, adding sample barcodes and unique molecular identifiers. Trizol reagent was used to extract RNA from every sample. Library amplification was performed in two PCR steps, and a second sample barcode and Illumina TruSeq adapters were introduced in the second step. Sequencing of libraries was performed on an Illumina NovaSeq with 2 x 150 bp paired-end reads. As for the original processing: The reads were demultiplexed and collapsed into UMI-guided consensus sequences using migec v1.2.7. Using mixcr v2.1.11, UMI consensuses were aligned to TRA and TRB V and J templates and then assembled into clonotypes. Expanded or contracted clonotypes were those called significant by both edgeR and NoisET, with noise models trained on biological replicates. edgeR calls used a false discovery rate-adjusted p below 0.01 and a log2 fold-change threshold of 1. As an exploratory analysis of dynamics, max-normalized trajectories of the 1000 most abundant clonotypes were examined by PCA with hierarchical clustering. Separately sequenced CD4+ and CD8+ repertoires were used to assign a CD4 or CD8 phenotype to each responding clone. Through fastp at Q25 and MiXCR, TCRdb rebuilt clones from the public reads, retaining in-frame beta chains. Each record represents a unique CDR3 protein, reported with the most common genes and DNA among its rows. TCRdb, rather than the study authors, made the V and J calls. Across this sample there are over 50,000 distinct CDR3 sequences, with around 9.7% seen only once. The top ten constitute around 11% of the sample.

The sequence links TRBV2 to TRBJ2-1; too little of a D gene remains to name it. The source is an adult woman who had mild COVID-19 (a few samples of this study predate the infection). The sample titles of this study are shuffled in the database, so cell type and time point are left out; the donor was told from shared clones. The specimen was PBMCs or a T cell subset sorted from them (not recorded which). The DNA sequence follows: TGTGCCAGCAGAGGAAGGCAGTTCGACGACAATGAGCAGTTCTTC. It encodes CASRGRQFDDNEQFF.